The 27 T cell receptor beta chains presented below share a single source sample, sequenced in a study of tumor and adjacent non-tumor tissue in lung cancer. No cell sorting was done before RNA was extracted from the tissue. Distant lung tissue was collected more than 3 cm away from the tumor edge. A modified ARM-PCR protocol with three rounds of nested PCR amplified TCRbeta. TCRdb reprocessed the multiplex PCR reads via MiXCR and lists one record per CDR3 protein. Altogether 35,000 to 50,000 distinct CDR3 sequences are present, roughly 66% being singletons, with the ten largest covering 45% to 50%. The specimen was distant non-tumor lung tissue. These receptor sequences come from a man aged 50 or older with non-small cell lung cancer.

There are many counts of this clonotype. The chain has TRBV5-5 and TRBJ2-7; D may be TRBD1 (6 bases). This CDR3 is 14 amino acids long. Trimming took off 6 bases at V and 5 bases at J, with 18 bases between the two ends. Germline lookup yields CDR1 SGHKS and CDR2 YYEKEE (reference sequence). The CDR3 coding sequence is TGTGCCAGCAACTACAGGGATCCCGGCCACGAGCAGTACTTC. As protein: CASNYRDPGHEQYF. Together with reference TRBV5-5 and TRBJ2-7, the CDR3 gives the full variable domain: DAGVTQSPTHLIKTRGQQVTLRCSPISGHKSVSWYQQVLGQGPQFIFQYYEKEERGRGNFPDRFSARQFPNYSSELNVNALLLGDSALYLCASNYRDPGHEQYFGPGTRLTVT.

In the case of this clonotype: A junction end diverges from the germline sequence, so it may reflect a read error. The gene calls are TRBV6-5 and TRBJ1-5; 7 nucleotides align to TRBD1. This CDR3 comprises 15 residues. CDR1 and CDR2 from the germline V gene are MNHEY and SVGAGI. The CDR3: CACSYTRDSSQLQHF. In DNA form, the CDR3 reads TGTGCCTGCAGTTACACGAGGGACAGTTCGCAGCTCCAACATTTT.

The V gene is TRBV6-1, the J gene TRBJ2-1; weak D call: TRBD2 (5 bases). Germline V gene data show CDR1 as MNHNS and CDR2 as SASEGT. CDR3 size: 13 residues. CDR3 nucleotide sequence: TGTGGCGGCAGTGAAGGTTGGACTCGTGAGCAGTTCTTC. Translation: CGGSEGWTREQFF.

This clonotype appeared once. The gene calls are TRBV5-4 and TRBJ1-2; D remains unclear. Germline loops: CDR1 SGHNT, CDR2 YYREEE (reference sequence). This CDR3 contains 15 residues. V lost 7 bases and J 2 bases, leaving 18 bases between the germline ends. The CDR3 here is CASGLWASFNYGYTF. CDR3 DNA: TGTGCCAGCGGATTGTGGGCCTCATTCAACTATGGCTACACCTTC.

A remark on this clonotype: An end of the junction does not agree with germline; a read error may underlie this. In DNA, the CDR3 is TGTGCCAGCAGTAACCGCGGGGCGGTTTCCTACGAGCAGTATTTC. It specifies CASSNRGAVSYEQYF. The V call is TRBV28, the J call TRBJ2-7, with TRBD2 as a possible D gene (6 bases). From germline, CDR1 is MDHEN and CDR2 SYDVKM. CDR3 length: 15 amino acids.

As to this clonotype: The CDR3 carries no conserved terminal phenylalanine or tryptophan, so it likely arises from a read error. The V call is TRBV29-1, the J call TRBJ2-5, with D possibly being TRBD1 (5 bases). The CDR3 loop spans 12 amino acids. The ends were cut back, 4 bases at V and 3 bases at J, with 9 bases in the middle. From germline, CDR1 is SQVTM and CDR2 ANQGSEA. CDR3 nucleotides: TGCAGCGTTGCCAGGGATGAAGAGACCCAGTACTTA. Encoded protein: CSVARDEETQYL.

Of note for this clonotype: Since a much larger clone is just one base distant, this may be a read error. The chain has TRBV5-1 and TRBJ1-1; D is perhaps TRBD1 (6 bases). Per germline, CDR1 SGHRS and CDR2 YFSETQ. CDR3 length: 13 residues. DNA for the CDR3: TGCGCCAGCAACTTGGCCAGGGGCACTGAAGCTTTCTTT. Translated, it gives CASNLARGTEAFF.

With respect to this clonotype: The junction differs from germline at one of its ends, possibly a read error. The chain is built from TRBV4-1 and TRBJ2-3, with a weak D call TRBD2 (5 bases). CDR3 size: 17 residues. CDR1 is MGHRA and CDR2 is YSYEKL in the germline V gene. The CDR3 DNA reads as TGCGACAGCAGCCAAGAAAGCAGGACCGCACTAGGGTATACGCAATATTTT. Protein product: CDSSQESRTALGYTQYF.

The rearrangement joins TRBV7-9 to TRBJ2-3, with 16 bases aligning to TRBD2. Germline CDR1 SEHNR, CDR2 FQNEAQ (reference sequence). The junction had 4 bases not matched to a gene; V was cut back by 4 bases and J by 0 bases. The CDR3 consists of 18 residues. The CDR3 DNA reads TGTGCCAGCAGCTCGCCGGGACTAGCGGGGGGGAGCACAGATACGCAGTATTTT. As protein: CASSSPGLAGGSTDTQYF.

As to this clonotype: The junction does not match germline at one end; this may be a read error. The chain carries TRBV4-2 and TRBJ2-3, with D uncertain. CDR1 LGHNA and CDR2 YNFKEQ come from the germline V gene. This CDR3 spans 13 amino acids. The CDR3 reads CTISQERFDMQYF. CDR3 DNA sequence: TGTACCATCAGCCAAGAAAGGTTTGATATGCAGTATTTT.

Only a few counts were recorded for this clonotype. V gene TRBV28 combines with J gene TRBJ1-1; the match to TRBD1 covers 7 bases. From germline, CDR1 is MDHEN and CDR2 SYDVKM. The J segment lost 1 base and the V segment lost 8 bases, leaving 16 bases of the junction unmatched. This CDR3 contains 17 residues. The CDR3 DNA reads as TGTGCCAGCCACTGGGGGGCAGGGGGGGTCGGGAACACTGAAGCTTTCTTT. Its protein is CASHWGAGGVGNTEAFF. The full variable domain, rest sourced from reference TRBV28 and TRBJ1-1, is DVKVTQSSRYLVKRTGEKVFLECVQDMDHENMFWYRQDPGLGLRLIYFSYDVKMKEKGDIPEGYSVSREKKERFSLILESASTNQTSMYLCASHWGAGGVGNTEAFFGQGTRLTVV.

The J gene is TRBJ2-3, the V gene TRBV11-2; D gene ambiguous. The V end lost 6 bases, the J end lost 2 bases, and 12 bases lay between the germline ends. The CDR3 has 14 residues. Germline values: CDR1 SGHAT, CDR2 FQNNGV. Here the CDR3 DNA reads TGTGCCAGCAGTTCCATGTTGTCCACAGATACGCAGTATTTT. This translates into CASSSMLSTDTQYF.

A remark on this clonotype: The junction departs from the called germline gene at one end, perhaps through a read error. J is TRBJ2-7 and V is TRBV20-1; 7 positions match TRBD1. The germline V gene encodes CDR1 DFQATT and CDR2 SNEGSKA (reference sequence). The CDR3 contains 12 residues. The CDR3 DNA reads TGCAATGCTAGAGCGCAGGGGGACGAGCAGTACTTC. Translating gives CNARAQGDEQYF.

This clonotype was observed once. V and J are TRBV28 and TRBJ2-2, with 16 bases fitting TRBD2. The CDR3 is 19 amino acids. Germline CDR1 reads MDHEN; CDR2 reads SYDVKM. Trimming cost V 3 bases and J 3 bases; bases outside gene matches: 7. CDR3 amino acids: CASSFAGLAGGPHTGELFF. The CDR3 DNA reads TGTGCCAGCAGTTTCGCGGGACTAGCGGGAGGGCCCCACACCGGGGAGCTGTTTTTT.

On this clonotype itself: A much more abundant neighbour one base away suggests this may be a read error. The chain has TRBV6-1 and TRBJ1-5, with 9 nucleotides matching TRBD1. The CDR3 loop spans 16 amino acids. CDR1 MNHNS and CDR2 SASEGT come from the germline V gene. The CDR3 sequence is CASSEGTGDSNQPHHF. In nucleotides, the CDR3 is TGTGCCAGCAGTGAAGGGACAGGGGATAGCAATCAGCCCCATCATTTT.

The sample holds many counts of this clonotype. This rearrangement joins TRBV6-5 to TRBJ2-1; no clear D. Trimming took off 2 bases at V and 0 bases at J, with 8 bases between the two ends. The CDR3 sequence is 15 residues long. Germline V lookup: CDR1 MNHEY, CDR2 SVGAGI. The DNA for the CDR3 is TGTGCCAGCAGTTACACGGTCACCTCCTACAATGAGCAGTTCTTC. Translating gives CASSYTVTSYNEQFF.

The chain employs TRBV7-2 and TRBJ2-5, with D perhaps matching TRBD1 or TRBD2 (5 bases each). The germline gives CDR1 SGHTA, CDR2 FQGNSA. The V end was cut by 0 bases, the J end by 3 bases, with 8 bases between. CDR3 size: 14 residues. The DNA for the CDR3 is TGTGCCAGCAGCTTAGCGGTGGGGGAAGAGACCCAGTACTTC. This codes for CASSLAVGEETQYF.

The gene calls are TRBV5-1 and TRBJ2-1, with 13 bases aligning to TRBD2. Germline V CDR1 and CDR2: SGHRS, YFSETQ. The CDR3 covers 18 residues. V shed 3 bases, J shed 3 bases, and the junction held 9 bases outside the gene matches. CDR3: CASSSAVTSGGVYNEQFF. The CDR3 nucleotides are TGCGCCAGCAGCTCCGCCGTAACTAGCGGGGGGGTCTACAATGAGCAGTTCTTC.

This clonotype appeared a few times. The CDR3: CASSFQGQGATEAFF. CDR3 nucleotide sequence: TGTGCCAGCAGCTTCCAAGGACAGGGGGCTACTGAAGCTTTCTTT. The V gene is TRBV7-9, the J gene TRBJ1-1; 11 positions agree with TRBD1. CDR3 length: 15 amino acids. Germline loops: CDR1 SEHNR, CDR2 FQNEAQ (reference sequence). The junction had 5 bases not matched to a gene; V was cut back by 3 bases and J by 5 bases.

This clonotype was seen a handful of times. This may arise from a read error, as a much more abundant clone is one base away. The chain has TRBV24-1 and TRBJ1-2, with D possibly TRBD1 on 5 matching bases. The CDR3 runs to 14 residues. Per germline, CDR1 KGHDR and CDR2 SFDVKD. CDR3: CATGDLGHNYGYTF. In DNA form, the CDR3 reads TGTGCCACCGGTGATTTGGGGCACAACTATGGCTACACCTTC.

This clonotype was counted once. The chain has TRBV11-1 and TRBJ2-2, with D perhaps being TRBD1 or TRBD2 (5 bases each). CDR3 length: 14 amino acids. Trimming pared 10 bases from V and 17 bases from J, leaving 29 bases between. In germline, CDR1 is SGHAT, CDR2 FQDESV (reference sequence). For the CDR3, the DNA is TGTGCCAACAGTTTTCAGGGTCTGCCCGGGGAGCCATTTTTT. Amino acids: CANSFQGLPGEPFF.

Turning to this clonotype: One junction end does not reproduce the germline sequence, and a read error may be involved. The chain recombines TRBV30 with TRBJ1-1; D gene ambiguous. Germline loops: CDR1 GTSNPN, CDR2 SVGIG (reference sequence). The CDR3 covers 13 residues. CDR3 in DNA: TGTGCCCGGAGCTTACACCGGAACACTGAAGCTTTCTTT. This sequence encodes CARSLHRNTEAFF.

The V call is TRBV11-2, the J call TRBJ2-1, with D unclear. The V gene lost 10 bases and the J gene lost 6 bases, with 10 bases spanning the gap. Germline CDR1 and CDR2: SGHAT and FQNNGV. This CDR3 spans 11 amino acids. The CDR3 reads CANSLANEQFF. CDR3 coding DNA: TGTGCCAATAGCTTAGCCAATGAGCAGTTCTTC.

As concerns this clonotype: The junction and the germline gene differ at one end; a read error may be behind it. CDR3 loop: CPSRLSRAQETRYF. The DNA of the CDR3 is TGCCCCAGCAGGCTTTCGAGAGCGCAAGAGACCCGGTACTTC. The chain links TRBV10-2 to TRBJ2-5; D ambiguous. The CDR3 is 14 residues long. Germline lookup yields CDR1 WSHSY and CDR2 SAAADI.

The chain's CDR3 is CVTSTGSICEQYF. CDR3 coding DNA: TGTGTCACCAGTACGGGTAGCATCTGCGAGCAGTACTTC. The chain carries TRBV6-1 and TRBJ2-7; D is unresolved. Germline loops: CDR1 MNHNS, CDR2 SASEGT. There are 13 residues in the CDR3.

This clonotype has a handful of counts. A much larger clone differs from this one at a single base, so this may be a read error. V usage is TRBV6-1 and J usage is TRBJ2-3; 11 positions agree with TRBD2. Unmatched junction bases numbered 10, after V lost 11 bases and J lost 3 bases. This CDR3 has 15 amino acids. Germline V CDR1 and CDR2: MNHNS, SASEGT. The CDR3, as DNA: TGTGCCTGCGACCCGGGACTAGCGGTAACAGATACGCAGTATTTT. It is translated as CACDPGLAVTDTQYF.

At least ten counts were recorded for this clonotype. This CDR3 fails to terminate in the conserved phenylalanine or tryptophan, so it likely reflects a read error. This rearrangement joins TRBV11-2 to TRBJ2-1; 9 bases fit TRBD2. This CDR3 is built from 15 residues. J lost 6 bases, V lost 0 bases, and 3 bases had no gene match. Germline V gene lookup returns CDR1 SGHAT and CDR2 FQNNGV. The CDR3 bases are TGTGCCAGCAGCTTAGACGGACTAGCGAGCAATGAGCAGTTCCTC. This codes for CASSLDGLASNEQFL.